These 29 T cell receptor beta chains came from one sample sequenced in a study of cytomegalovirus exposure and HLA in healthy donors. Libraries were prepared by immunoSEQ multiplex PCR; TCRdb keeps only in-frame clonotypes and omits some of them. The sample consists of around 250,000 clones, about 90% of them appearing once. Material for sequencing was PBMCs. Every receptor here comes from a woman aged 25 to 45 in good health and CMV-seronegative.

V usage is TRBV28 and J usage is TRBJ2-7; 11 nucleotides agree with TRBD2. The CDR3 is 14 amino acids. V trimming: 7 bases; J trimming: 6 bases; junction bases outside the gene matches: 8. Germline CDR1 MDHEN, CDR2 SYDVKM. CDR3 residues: CASIRTSGWGEQYF. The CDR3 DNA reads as TGTGCCAGCATTCGGACTAGCGGGTGGGGCGAGCAGTACTTC. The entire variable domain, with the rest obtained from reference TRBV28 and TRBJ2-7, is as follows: DVKVTQSSRYLVKRTGEKVFLECVQDMDHENMFWYRQDPGLGLRLIYFSYDVKMKEKGDIPEGYSVSREKKERFSLILESASTNQTSMYLCASIRTSGWGEQYFGPGTRLTVT.

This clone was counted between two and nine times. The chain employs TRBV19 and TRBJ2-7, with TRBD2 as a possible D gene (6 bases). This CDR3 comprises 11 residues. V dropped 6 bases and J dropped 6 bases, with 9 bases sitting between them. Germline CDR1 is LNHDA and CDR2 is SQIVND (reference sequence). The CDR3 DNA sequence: TGTGCCAGTAGCCAGGGAGGCGAGCAGTACTTC. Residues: CASSQGGEQYF.

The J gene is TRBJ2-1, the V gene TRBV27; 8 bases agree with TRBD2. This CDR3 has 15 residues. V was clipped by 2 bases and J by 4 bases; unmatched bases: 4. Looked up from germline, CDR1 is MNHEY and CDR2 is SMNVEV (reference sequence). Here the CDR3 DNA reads TGTGCCAGCAGTTTAACGGCTAGCGGGTACAATGAGCAGTTCTTC. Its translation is CASSLTASGYNEQFF.

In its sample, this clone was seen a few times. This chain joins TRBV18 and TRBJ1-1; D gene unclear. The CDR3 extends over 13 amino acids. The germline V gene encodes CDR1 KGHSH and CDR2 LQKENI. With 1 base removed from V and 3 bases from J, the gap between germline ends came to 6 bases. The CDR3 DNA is TGTGCCAGCTCACCACAGGGTTACACTGAAGCTTTCTTT. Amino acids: CASSPQGYTEAFF.

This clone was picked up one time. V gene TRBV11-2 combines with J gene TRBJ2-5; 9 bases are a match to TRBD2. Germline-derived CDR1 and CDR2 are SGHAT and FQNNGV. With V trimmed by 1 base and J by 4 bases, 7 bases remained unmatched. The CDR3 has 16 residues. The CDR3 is CASSLGGAGGRETQYF. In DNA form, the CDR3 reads TGTGCCAGCAGCTTAGGAGGAGCGGGAGGTCGAGAGACCCAGTACTTC.

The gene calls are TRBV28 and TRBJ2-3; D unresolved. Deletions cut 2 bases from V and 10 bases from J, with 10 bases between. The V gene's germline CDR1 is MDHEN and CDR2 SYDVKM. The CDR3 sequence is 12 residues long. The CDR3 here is CASSLAIVAQYF. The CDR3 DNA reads TGTGCCAGCAGTTTAGCAATAGTAGCGCAGTATTTT.

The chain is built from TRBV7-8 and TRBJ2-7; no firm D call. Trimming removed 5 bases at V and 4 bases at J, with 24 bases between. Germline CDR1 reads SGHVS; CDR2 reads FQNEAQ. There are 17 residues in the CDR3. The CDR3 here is CASSGQRSQAPPYEQYF. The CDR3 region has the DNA TGTGCCAGCAGCGGTCAGCGCTCCCAGGCTCCCCCTTACGAGCAGTACTTC.

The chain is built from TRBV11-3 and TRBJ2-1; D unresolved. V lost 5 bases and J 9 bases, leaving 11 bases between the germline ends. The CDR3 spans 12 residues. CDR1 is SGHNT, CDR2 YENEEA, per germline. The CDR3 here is CASSPTIGEQFF. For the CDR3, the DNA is TGTGCCAGCAGCCCCACTATCGGTGAGCAGTTCTTC.

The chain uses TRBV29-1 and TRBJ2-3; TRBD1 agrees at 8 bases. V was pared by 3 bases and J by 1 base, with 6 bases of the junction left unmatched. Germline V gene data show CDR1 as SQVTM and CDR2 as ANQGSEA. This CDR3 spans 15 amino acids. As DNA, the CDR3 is TGCAGCGTTGATGGGCAGGGGGCCGGCACAGATACGCAGTATTTT. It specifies CSVDGQGAGTDTQYF.

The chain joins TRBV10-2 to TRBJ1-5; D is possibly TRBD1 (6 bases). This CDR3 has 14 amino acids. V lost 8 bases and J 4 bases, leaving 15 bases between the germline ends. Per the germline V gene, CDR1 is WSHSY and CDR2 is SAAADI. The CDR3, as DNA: TGCGCCAGCGCAGGGACATCCCTAAATCAGCCCCAGCATTTT. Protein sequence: CASAGTSLNQPQHF.

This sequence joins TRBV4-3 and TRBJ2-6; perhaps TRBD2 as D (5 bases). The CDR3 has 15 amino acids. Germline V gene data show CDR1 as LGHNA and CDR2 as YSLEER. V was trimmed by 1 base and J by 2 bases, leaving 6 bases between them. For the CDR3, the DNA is TGCGCCAGCAGCCAAGCCGGGGCTGGGGCCAACGTCCTGACTTTC. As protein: CASSQAGAGANVLTF.

The CDR3 sequence is CADKHPGGSGSYEQYF. The CDR3 nucleotides are TGTGCCGATAAGCACCCAGGAGGTTCCGGGTCCTACGAGCAGTACTTC. This chain uses TRBV11-2 with TRBJ2-7; perhaps TRBD2 as D (5 bases). The V gene lost 11 bases and the J gene lost 1 base, with 24 bases spanning the gap. Germline V gene lookup returns CDR1 SGHAT and CDR2 FQNNGV. The CDR3 consists of 16 residues.

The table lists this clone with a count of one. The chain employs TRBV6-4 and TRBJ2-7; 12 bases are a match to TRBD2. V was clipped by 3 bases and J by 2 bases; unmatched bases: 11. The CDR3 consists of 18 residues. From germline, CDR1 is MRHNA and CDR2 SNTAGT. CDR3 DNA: TGTGCCAGCAGTGATCCAGGACTAGCGGGATGGGCCCCCTACGAGCAGTACTTC. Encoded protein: CASSDPGLAGWAPYEQYF.

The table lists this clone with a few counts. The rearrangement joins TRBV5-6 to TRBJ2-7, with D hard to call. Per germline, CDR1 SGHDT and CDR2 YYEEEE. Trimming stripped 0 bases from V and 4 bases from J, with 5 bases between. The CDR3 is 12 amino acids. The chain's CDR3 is CASSLADYEQYF. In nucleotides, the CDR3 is TGTGCCAGCAGCTTGGCCGATTACGAGCAGTACTTC.

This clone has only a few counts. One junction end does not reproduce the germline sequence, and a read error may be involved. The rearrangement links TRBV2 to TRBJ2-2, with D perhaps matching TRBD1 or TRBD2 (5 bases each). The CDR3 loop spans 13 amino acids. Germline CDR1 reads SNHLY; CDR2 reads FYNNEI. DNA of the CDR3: TGTGCCAGCCGTGAGGGACGCTCCGGGGAGCTGTTTTTT. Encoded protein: CASREGRSGELFF.

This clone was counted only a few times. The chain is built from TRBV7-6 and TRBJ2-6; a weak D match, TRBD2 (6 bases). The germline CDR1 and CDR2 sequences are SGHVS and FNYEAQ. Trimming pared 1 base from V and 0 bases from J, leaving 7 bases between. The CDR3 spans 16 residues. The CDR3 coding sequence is TGTGCCAGCAGCTTAGGCGGGAACTCTGGGGCCAACGTCCTGACTTTC. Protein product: CASSLGGNSGANVLTF.

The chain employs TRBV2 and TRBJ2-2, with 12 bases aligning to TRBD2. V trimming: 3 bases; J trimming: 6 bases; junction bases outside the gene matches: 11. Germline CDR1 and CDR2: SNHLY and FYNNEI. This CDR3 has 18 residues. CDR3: CASSDKRLAGAGAGELFF. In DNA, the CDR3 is TGTGCCAGCAGTGATAAACGACTAGCGGGAGCAGGCGCCGGGGAGCTGTTTTTT. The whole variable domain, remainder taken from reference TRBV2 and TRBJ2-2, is EPEVTQTPSHQVTQMGQEVILRCVPISNHLYFYWYRQILGQKVEFLVSFYNNEISEKSEIFDDQFSVERPDGSNFTLKIRSTKLEDSAMYFCASSDKRLAGAGAGELFFGEGSRLTVL.

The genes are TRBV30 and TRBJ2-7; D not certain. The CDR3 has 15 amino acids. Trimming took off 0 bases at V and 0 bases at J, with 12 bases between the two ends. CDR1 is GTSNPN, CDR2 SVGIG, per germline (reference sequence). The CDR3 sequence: CAWSVPARSSYEQYF. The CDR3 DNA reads TGTGCCTGGAGTGTCCCCGCTAGGAGCTCCTACGAGCAGTACTTC.

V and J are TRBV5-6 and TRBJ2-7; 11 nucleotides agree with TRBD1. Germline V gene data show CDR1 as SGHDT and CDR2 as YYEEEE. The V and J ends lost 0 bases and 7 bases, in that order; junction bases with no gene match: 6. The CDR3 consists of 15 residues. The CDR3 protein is CASSLGLDRGREQYF. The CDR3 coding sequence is TGTGCCAGCAGCTTGGGATTGGACAGGGGGCGGGAGCAGTACTTC.

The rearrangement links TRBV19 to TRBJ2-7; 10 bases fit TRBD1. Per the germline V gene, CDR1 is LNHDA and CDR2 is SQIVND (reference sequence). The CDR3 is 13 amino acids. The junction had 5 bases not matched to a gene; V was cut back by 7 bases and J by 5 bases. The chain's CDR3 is CASTPGQGNEQYF. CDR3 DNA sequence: TGTGCCAGTACACCGGGACAGGGGAACGAGCAGTACTTC.

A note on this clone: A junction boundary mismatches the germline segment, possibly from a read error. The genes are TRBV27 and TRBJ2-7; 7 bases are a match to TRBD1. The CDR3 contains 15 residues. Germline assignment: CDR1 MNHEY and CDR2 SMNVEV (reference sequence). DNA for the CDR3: TGTGCCAGCCCTTTCCAGACAGGGACCTCCTCCGAGCAGTACTTC. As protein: CASPFQTGTSSEQYF.

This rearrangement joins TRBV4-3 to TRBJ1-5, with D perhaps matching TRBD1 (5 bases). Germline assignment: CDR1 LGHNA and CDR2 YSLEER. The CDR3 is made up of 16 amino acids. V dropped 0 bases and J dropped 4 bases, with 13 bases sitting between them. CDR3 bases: TGCGCCAGCAGCCAAGATGCCGGGGCGAGGAATCAGCCCCAGCATTTT. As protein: CASSQDAGARNQPQHF.

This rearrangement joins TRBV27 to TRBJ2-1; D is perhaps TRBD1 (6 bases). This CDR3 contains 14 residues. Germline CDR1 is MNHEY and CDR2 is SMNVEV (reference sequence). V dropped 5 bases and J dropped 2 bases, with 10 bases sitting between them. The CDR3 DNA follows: TGTGCCAGCAGTCAACAGGGTGCCTACAATGAGCAGTTCTTC. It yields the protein CASSQQGAYNEQFF.

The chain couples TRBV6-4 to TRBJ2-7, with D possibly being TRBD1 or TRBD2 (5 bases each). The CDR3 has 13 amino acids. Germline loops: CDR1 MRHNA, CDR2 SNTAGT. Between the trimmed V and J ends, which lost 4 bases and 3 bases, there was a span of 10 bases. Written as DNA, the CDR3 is TGTGCCAGCAGTGTGGGACCCAACTACGAGCAGTACTTC. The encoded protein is CASSVGPNYEQYF.

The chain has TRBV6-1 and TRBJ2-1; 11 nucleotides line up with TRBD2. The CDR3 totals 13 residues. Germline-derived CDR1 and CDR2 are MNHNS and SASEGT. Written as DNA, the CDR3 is TGTGTTTCCAAGGGACTAGCGGACAATGAGCAGTTCTTC. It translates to CVSKGLADNEQFF.

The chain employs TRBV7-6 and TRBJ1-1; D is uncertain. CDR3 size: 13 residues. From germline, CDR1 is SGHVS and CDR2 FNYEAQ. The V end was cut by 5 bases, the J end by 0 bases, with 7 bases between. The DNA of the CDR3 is TGTGCCAGCAGCCCGGGATTGAACACTGAAGCTTTCTTT. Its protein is CASSPGLNTEAFF.

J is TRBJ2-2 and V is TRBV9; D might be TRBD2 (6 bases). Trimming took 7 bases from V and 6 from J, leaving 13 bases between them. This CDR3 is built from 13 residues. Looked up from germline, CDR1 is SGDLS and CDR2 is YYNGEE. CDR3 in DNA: TGTGCCAGCGGAGGGACTGCCGCCGGGGAGCTGTTTTTT. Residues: CASGGTAAGELFF.

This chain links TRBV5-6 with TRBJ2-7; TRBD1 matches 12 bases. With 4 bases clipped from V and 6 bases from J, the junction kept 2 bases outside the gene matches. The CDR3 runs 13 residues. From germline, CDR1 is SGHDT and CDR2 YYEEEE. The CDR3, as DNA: TGTGCCAGCAGCGGGACAGGGGGCCTCGAGCAGTACTTC. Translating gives CASSGTGGLEQYF. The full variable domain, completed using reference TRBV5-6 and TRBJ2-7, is DAGVTQSPTHLIKTRGQQVTLRCSPKSGHDTVSWYQQALGQGPQFIFQYYEEEERQRGNFPDRFSGHQFPNYSSELNVNALLLGDSALYLCASSGTGGLEQYFGPGTRLTVT.

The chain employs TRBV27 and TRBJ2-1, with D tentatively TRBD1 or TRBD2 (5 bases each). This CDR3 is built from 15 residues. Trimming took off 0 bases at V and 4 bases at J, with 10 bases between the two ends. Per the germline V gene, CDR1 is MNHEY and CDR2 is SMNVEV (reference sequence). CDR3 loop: CASSLSRDLYNEQFF. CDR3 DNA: TGTGCCAGCAGTTTATCGAGGGACCTATACAATGAGCAGTTCTTC.